The source of this T cell receptor (beta chain) is a study of T cells expressing NK-cell markers. Background on the study: Repertoire data for TCR beta were derived from sorted T cells (CD3+CD56+NKG2C+, CD3+CD56+NKG2C- and CD3+CD56-NKG2C+).

TCRdb re-called the 5' RACE reads, yielding one record per CDR3 amino acid sequence without DNA. The table lists roughly 180,000 distinct CDR3 sequences. Germline V gene lookup returns CDR1 LGHDT and CDR2 YNNKEL (reference sequence). There are 14 residues in the CDR3. The chain joins TRBV3-1 to TRBJ1-5; no DNA is available, so the TRBD1 call from TCRdb remains unchecked. The TCR was taken from a woman aged 18 to 75 in good health. The material sequenced was blood T cells: a sorted CD56 or NKG2C T cell subset, CD4+ or CD8+ T cells, or bulk PBMC T cells (not recorded which). CDR3 amino acids: CASGKRDRAQPQHF.